These T cell receptor beta chains were read from a single sample in a study of low-dose radiotherapy and immunotherapy resistance in tumors. TCRdb used MiXCR to reprocess the reads, holding one entry per CDR3 protein. The repertoire has some 82,000 distinct CDR3 sequences, approximately 17% of them found once; the top ten carry 4.5% to 7.5%. Here the sequenced sample was PBMCs, taken before treatment. All receptors derive from a male donor with prostate cancer. CDR3s include the opening cysteine and the closing phenylalanine or tryptophan. The D gene is left open where the match is weak. Not all rows give a size; the values are once, few, many and, for expanded clones, a class.

TGTGCCAGTAGAACAGGGTCGCAATCCTACGAGCAGTACTTC | CASRTGSQSYEQYF | . | TRBJ2-7 | TRBV19 | few
TGTGCCAGCAGCACACCTGGGGACAGGGGGACCTCACGGACCCAGTACTTC | CASSTPGDRGTSRTQYF | TRBD1 | TRBJ2-5 | TRBV7-2 | .
TGTGCCAGCAGCCCTCCGGGACAGGGTACAGATACGCAGTATTTT | CASSPPGQGTDTQYF | TRBD1 | TRBJ2-3 | TRBV7-2 | many
TGCGCCAGCAGCCGACCTGATTACGAGCAGTACTTC | CASSRPDYEQYF | . | TRBJ2-7 | TRBV4-1 | many
TGCGCCAGCAGCTCTTTGCCTGTGAATGAGCAGTTCTTC | CASSSLPVNEQFF | . | TRBJ2-1 | TRBV5-1 | many
TGTGCCACTTCTGGACAGGGACGAGTTGAAAAACTGTTTTTT | CATSGQGRVEKLFF | TRBD1 | TRBJ1-4 | TRBV6-5 | many
TGTGCCAGCAGTCCAAACAACGGCTATGAGCAGTTCTTC | CASSPNNGYEQFF | . | TRBJ2-1 | TRBV28 | many
TGTGCCAGCACCGCCAGGGAGGTCAGGCCCACTTCTTTAGCCAAAAACATTCAGTACTTC | CASTAREVRPTSLAKNIQYF | . | TRBJ2-4 | TRBV6-2/TRBV6-3 | many
TGTGCCACCAGCAGAGATCTAGCGGTAAACACCGGGGAGCTGTTTTTT | CATSRDLAVNTGELFF | TRBD2 | TRBJ2-2 | TRBV15 | many
TGTGCCAGCAGTGGCCCCCTAGCGGTCTACGAGCAGTACTTC | CASSGPLAVYEQYF | TRBD2 | TRBJ2-7 | TRBV28 | many
TGTGCCAGCAGTGAATACGGGGAGCAGTATTTT | CASSEYGEQYF | . | TRBJ2-3 | TRBV25-1 | many
TGTGCCAGCAGTCCCCGGACAGGCTACGAGCAGTACTTC | CASSPRTGYEQYF | TRBD1 | TRBJ2-7 | TRBV28 | many
TGTGCCAGCAGCTTGGGGGGTTTGGGGCAAGAGACCCAGTACTTC | CASSLGGLGQETQYF | . | TRBJ2-5 | TRBV5-4 | many
TGTGCCAGCAGCCCTTACGGGGGGAGGTCAGATACGCAGTATTTT | CASSPYGGRSDTQYF | TRBD2 | TRBJ2-3 | TRBV7-2 | many
TGCAGTACCGTTCCGGGGAGCTCCTACGAGCAGTACTTC | CSTVPGSSYEQYF | . | TRBJ2-7 | TRBV20-1 | .
TGTGCCAGCAGCACAACAGGGGCCGGGGAGCTGTTTTTT | CASSTTGAGELFF | TRBD1 | TRBJ2-2 | TRBV7-6 | many
TGCGCCAGCAGCCCCAATCGGGCCGGAGGCGCAGATACGCAGTATTTT | CASSPNRAGGADTQYF | . | TRBJ2-3 | TRBV4-3 | many
TGTGCCAGCAGCTCCCCCAGGACAGGGGGGACCTACAATGAGCAGTTCTTC | CASSSPRTGGTYNEQFF | TRBD1 | TRBJ2-1 | TRBV9 | many
TGTGCCAGCAGCGCATTCGACGACCCTTACAATGAGCAGTTCTTC | CASSAFDDPYNEQFF | . | TRBJ2-1 | TRBV9 | many
TGCAGTGCTAGAGGGACAGGGGGCTTCCCCGGGGAGCTGTTTTTT | CSARGTGGFPGELFF | TRBD1 | TRBJ2-2 | TRBV20-1 | .